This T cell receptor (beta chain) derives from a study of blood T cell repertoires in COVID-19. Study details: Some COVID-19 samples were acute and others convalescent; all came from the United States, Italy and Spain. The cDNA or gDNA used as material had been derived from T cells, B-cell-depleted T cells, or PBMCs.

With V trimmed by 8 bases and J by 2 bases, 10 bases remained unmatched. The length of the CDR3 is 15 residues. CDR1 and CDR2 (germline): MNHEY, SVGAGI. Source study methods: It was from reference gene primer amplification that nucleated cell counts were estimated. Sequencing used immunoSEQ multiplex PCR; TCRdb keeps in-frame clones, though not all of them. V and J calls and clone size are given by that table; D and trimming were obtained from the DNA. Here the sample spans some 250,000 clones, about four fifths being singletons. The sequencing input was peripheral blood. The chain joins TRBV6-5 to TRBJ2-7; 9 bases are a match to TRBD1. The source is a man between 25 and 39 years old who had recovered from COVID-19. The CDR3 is CASRRGQGVPYEQYF. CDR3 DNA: TGTGCCAGCCGGCGGGGACAGGGCGTCCCCTACGAGCAGTACTTC.